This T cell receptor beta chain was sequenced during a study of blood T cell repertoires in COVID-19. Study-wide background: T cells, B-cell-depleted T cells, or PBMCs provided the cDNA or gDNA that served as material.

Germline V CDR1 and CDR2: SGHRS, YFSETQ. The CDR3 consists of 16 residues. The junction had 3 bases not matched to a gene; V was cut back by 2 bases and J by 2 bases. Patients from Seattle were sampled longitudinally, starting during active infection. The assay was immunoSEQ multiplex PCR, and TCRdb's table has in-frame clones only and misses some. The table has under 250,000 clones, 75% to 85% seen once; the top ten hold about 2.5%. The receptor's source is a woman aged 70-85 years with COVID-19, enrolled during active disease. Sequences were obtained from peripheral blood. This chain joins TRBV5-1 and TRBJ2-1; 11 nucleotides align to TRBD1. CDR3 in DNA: TGCGCCAGCAGCTTTTGGACAGGGGGCGCCTACAATGAGCAGTTCTTC. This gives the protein CASSFWTGGAYNEQFF. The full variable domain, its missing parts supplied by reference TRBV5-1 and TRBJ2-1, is KAGVTQTPRYLIKTRGQQVTLSCSPISGHRSVSWYQQTPGQGLQFLFEYFSETQRNKGNFPGRFSGRQFSNSRSEMNVSTLELGDSALYLCASSFWTGGAYNEQFFGPGTRLTVL.